This entry lists 5 T cell receptor beta chains sequenced from one sample in a study of T cells in Graves' hyperthyroidism and ophthalmopathy. It was RNA transcripts that yielded the amplified TCR beta CDR3 regions. During a first-round RT-PCR of the TCR CDR3, the HTBI primer set was used. MiXCR, applied by TCRdb to the multiplex PCR reads, yields one record per CDR3 protein. The repertoire has about 250,000 distinct CDR3 sequences, 13% to 15% of them found once; the top ten carry over 25%. Material for sequencing was blood. Receptors were obtained from a woman between 45 and 60 years old with Graves' hyperthyroidism that later progressed to Graves' ophthalmopathy.

In its sample, this clonotype was seen many times. The CDR3 bases are TGCGCCAGCAGCTTGCGGGAAGGGGAGGGAAATGAGCAGTTCTTC. Amino acids: CASSLREGEGNEQFF. The rearrangement joins TRBV5-1 to TRBJ2-1, with 7 bases that match TRBD2. Germline CDR1 reads SGHRS; CDR2 reads YFSETQ. The length of the CDR3 is 15 residues. The ends lost 1 base at V and 7 bases at J; junction bases unmatched: 8.

This clonotype appeared many times. This chain's CDR3 is CASVKGDRGPNTGELFF. In nucleotides, the CDR3 is TGTGCCAGCGTTAAGGGGGACAGGGGCCCGAACACCGGGGAGCTGTTTTTT. V is TRBV2 and J is TRBJ2-2, with 10 nucleotides matching TRBD1. V dropped 8 bases and J dropped 0; count of bases not matched to a gene: 9. This CDR3 region has 17 residues. CDR1 is SNHLY, CDR2 FYNNEI, per germline.

This clonotype occurred many times. The V call is TRBV5-1, the J call TRBJ2-5; 8 bases are shared with TRBD1. The length of the CDR3 is 13 residues. The junction had 4 bases not matched to a gene; V was cut back by 5 bases and J by 4 bases. The germline gives CDR1 SGHRS, CDR2 YFSETQ. This chain's CDR3 is CASSFQGAETQYF. CDR3 nucleotides: TGCGCCAGCAGTTTCCAGGGGGCAGAGACCCAGTACTTC. The whole variable domain, filled in from reference TRBV5-1 and TRBJ2-5, reads KAGVTQTPRYLIKTRGQQVTLSCSPISGHRSVSWYQQTPGQGLQFLFEYFSETQRNKGNFPGRFSGRQFSNSRSEMNVSTLELGDSALYLCASSFQGAETQYFGPGTRLLVL.

This clonotype was counted a few times. A junction boundary mismatches the germline segment, possibly from a read error. V is TRBV7-9 and J is TRBJ2-1; unclear D gene. The CDR3 is 12 amino acids. CDR1 is SEHNR, CDR2 FQNEAQ, per germline (reference sequence). CDR3 protein: CASNLGYNEQFF. The CDR3 region has the DNA TGTGCCAGCAACTTAGGATACAATGAGCAGTTCTTC.

There are many counts of this clonotype. The rearrangement joins TRBV6-1 to TRBJ2-7; 9 nucleotides match TRBD1. The germline V gene encodes CDR1 MNHNS and CDR2 SASEGT. With V trimmed by 8 bases and J by 5 bases, 13 bases remained unmatched. The CDR3 runs 15 residues. The CDR3 region is CASRTHDRGTDEQYF. Written as DNA, the CDR3 is TGTGCCAGCCGAACCCACGACAGGGGGACTGACGAGCAGTACTTC.